These T cell receptor beta chains were read from a single sample in a study of blood T cell repertoires in COVID-19. The table came from immunoSEQ multiplex PCR; TCRdb's copy has only in-frame clones and leaves some out. The sample lists around 150,000 clones; roughly three quarters were seen once. Sequenced material: peripheral blood. Receptor source: a man aged 55 to 70 with acute or convalescent COVID-19. The CDR3 runs from the conserved cysteine through the conserved F or W. D genes are given only for firm matches. Part of the rows lack a size; the others show once, few, many or a class for expanded clones.

clone size: .; J gene: TRBJ2-5; V gene: TRBV29-1; D gene: .; CDR3 protein: CSVVGGETQYF; CDR3 DNA: TGCAGCGTTGTTGGGGGGGAGACCCAGTACTTC
clone size: .; J gene: TRBJ2-3; V gene: TRBV6-2/TRBV6-3; D gene: .; CDR3 protein: CASSFITRTDTQYF; CDR3 DNA: TGTGCCAGCAGTTTTATCACTCGCACAGATACGCAGTATTTT
clone size: .; J gene: TRBJ1-1; V gene: TRBV13; D gene: .; CDR3 protein: CASSLEVAVGGLNTEAFF; CDR3 DNA: TGTGCCAGCAGCTTAGAAGTGGCGGTAGGAGGGCTGAACACTGAAGCTTTCTTT
clone size: .; J gene: TRBJ1-1; V gene: TRBV24-1; D gene: .; CDR3 protein: CATKGSNTEAFF; CDR3 DNA: TGTGCCACCAAGGGGTCGAACACTGAAGCTTTCTTT
clone size: .; J gene: TRBJ2-1; V gene: TRBV3-1/TRBV3-2; D gene: TRBD2; CDR3 protein: CASGGLAPYNEQFF; CDR3 DNA: TGTGCCAGCGGGGGACTAGCGCCGTACAATGAGCAGTTCTTC
clone size: .; J gene: TRBJ2-7; V gene: TRBV2; D gene: .; CDR3 protein: CASSENGYEQYF; CDR3 DNA: TGTGCCAGCAGTGAGAACGGCTACGAGCAGTACTTC
clone size: .; J gene: TRBJ2-7; V gene: TRBV24-1; D gene: TRBD2; CDR3 protein: CATHTIAGKHPYEQYF; CDR3 DNA: TGTGCCACCCATACGATAGCGGGAAAGCACCCCTACGAGCAGTACTTC
clone size: .; J gene: TRBJ1-1; V gene: TRBV28; D gene: .; CDR3 protein: CASSPRGMGYTEAFF; CDR3 DNA: TGTGCCAGCAGCCCTAGGGGGATGGGGTACACTGAAGCTTTCTTT
clone size: .; J gene: TRBJ2-2; V gene: TRBV5-4; D gene: .; CDR3 protein: CASSLGLSSIGELFF; CDR3 DNA: TGTGCCAGCAGCCTGGGACTTAGTAGTATCGGGGAGCTGTTTTTT
clone size: .; J gene: TRBJ1-6; V gene: TRBV3-1/TRBV3-2; D gene: TRBD1; CDR3 protein: CASMGQGNSPLHF; CDR3 DNA: TGTGCCAGCATGGGACAGGGAAATTCACCCCTCCACTTT
clone size: few; J gene: TRBJ2-4; V gene: TRBV27; D gene: .; CDR3 protein: CASSLWGETIQYF; CDR3 DNA: TGTGCCAGCAGTTTATGGGGAGAAACCATTCAGTACTTC
clone size: .; J gene: TRBJ2-5; V gene: TRBV3-1/TRBV3-2; D gene: TRBD2; CDR3 protein: CASSPQPLFSGGGTQYF; CDR3 DNA: TGTGCCAGCAGCCCACAACCGCTCTTCAGCGGGGGGGGGACCCAGTACTTC
clone size: once; J gene: TRBJ2-3; V gene: TRBV7-2; D gene: TRBD2; CDR3 protein: CASSLSGRAIDTQYF; CDR3 DNA: TGTGCCAGCAGCTTAAGCGGGAGGGCCATAGATACGCAGTATTTT
clone size: .; J gene: TRBJ2-3; V gene: TRBV5-1; D gene: TRBD2; CDR3 protein: CASSTWTSGSTDTQYF; CDR3 DNA: TGCGCCAGCAGCACCTGGACTAGCGGGAGTACAGATACGCAGTATTTT
clone size: .; J gene: TRBJ1-5; V gene: TRBV11-2; D gene: TRBD1; CDR3 protein: CASSVGQGNQPQHF; CDR3 DNA: TGTGCCAGCAGCGTGGGACAGGGCAATCAGCCCCAGCATTTT
clone size: .; J gene: TRBJ2-7; V gene: TRBV30; D gene: TRBD2; CDR3 protein: CAWSATGTSGNEQYF; CDR3 DNA: TGTGCCTGGAGTGCTACCGGGACTAGCGGGAACGAGCAGTACTTC
clone size: .; J gene: TRBJ1-5; V gene: TRBV5-1; D gene: .; CDR3 protein: CASKPELGNQPQHF; CDR3 DNA: TGCGCCAGCAAACCCGAACTAGGCAATCAGCCCCAGCATTTT
clone size: .; J gene: TRBJ2-5; V gene: TRBV5-1; D gene: .; CDR3 protein: CASSFQGQETQYF; CDR3 DNA: TGCGCCAGCAGCTTTCAGGGACAAGAGACCCAGTACTTC
clone size: few; J gene: TRBJ1-5; V gene: TRBV4-1; D gene: .; CDR3 protein: CASSQDLASNQPQHF; CDR3 DNA: TGCGCCAGCAGCCAAGATTTGGCCTCCAATCAGCCCCAGCATTTT
clone size: .; J gene: TRBJ1-1; V gene: TRBV20-1; D gene: TRBD1; CDR3 protein: CSASGTGEAFF; CDR3 DNA: TGCAGTGCTTCCGGGACAGGAGAAGCTTTCTTT
clone size: few; J gene: TRBJ1-1; V gene: TRBV30; D gene: .; CDR3 protein: CAWSRSWQGTEAFF; CDR3 DNA: TGTGCCTGGAGTAGAAGCTGGCAGGGCACTGAAGCTTTCTTT
clone size: .; J gene: TRBJ2-6; V gene: TRBV10-3; D gene: .; CDR3 protein: CAISEEISGANVLTF; CDR3 DNA: TGTGCCATCAGCGAGGAGATCTCTGGGGCCAACGTCCTGACTTTC
clone size: .; J gene: TRBJ1-2; V gene: TRBV7-2; D gene: TRBD1; CDR3 protein: CASSLHPQGDYGYTF; CDR3 DNA: TGTGCCAGCAGCTTACACCCCCAGGGGGACTATGGCTACACCTTC
clone size: once; J gene: TRBJ2-7; V gene: TRBV5-6; D gene: TRBD2; CDR3 protein: CASSSAGGVDEQYF; CDR3 DNA: TGTGCCAGCAGCTCGGCGGGGGGCGTCGACGAGCAGTACTTC
clone size: .; J gene: TRBJ2-2; V gene: TRBV10-3; D gene: TRBD1; CDR3 protein: CAISQQGPNTGELFF; CDR3 DNA: TGTGCCATCAGCCAACAGGGGCCGAACACCGGGGAGCTGTTTTTT
clone size: .; J gene: TRBJ1-2; V gene: TRBV5-1; D gene: .; CDR3 protein: CASSLEGAIYGYTF; CDR3 DNA: TGCGCCAGCAGCTTGGAAGGGGCGATTTATGGCTACACCTTC